A selection of T cell receptor beta chains follows, all from one sample in a study of T cell repertoires in cytomegalovirus infection. TCRdb processed the reads anew with MiXCR; each CDR3 protein has one entry. The data contain about 360,000 distinct CDR3 sequences, less than 20% of them singletons. Material for sequencing was PBMCs. Receptor source: a human donor in good health (CMV status not recorded). Some clones in this sample may be carry-over from other donors' samples. Each CDR3 is given with its conserved first and last residue. The D gene is left open where the match is weak. Rows give clone size only sometimes, using once, few, many, or a class for an expanded clone.

D gene	clone size	V gene	J gene	CDR3 DNA	CDR3 protein
.	once	TRBV6-6	TRBJ1-5	TGTGCCAGCAGTCCTCGGGGAGGGGACAATCAGCCCCAGCATTTT	CASSPRGGDNQPQHF
TRBD1	.	TRBV19	TRBJ1-2	TGTGCCAGTAGGTGGGACAGGGGTGCGAACTATGGCTACACCTTC	CASRWDRGANYGYTF
.	.	TRBV5-6	TRBJ1-2	TGTGCCAGCAGCTTGAGGGTCAACTATGGCTACACCTTC	CASSLRVNYGYTF
.	.	TRBV19	TRBJ2-1	TGTGCCAGTAGTATGACGGGGCCCTACGATGAGCAGTTCTTC	CASSMTGPYDEQFF
.	many	TRBV7-2	TRBJ2-1	TGTGCCAGCAGACCCCAGGGGCCTGGCAATGAGCAGTTCTTC	CASRPQGPGNEQFF
TRBD1	many	TRBV7-9	TRBJ1-6	TGTGCCAGCAGCTCCTCCGACAGGGAGGGTTCACCCCTCCACTTT	CASSSSDREGSPLHF
.	many	TRBV2	TRBJ1-3	TGTGCCAGCAGAGGGATGCAGGGTCGGAACACCATATATTTT	CASRGMQGRNTIYF
TRBD1	.	TRBV7-9	TRBJ2-7	TGTGCCAGCAGCCCCACCGACGGGACAGCTACCTACGAGCAGTACTTC	CASSPTDGTATYEQYF
.	few	TRBV19	TRBJ2-2	TGTGCCAGTAGTATAGCCCTACCCGGGGAGCTGTTTTTT	CASSIALPGELFF
TRBD2	.	TRBV3-1	TRBJ2-1	TGTGCCAGCAGCCAAAGGGATGGGGGAGGGCCGTATTATGAGCAGTTCTTC	CASSQRDGGGPYYEQFF
.	.	TRBV2	TRBJ2-6	TGTGCCAGCAGTGATGGTGGGAAGGGCACTGGGGCCAACGTCCTGACTTTC	CASSDGGKGTGANVLTF
.	few	TRBV10-3	TRBJ2-2	TGTGCCATCAGTGAGTCGGGGCCGCAGAACACCGGGGAGCTGTTTTTT	CAISESGPQNTGELFF
.	many	TRBV12-5	TRBJ2-3	TGTGCTAGTGGTTCGACGGTTACTAGCACAGATACGCAGTATTTT	CASGSTVTSTDTQYF
.	few	TRBV19	TRBJ1-1	TGTGCCAGTAGTATTATCTGGGGAAGGGCTGAAGCTTTCTTT	CASSIIWGRAEAFF
TRBD2	.	TRBV11-2	TRBJ2-3	TGTGCCAGCAGATTCTATGGTAGCGGGAGTTCATATACGCAGTATTTT	CASRFYGSGSSYTQYF
TRBD2	many	TRBV20-1	TRBJ2-1	TGCAGTGCTAGCCGCCCCACTAGCGGACCCTACAATGAGCAGTTCTTC	CSASRPTSGPYNEQFF
.	many	TRBV6-2/TRBV6-3	TRBJ1-5	TGTGCCAGCAGTTACACCAGGCGCAATCAGCCCCAGCATTTT	CASSYTRRNQPQHF